The present entry profiles one T cell receptor (beta chain) with its context. Methods used by the authors: Estimation of nucleated cell counts relied on the amplification of reference gene primers. Generated by immunoSEQ multiplex PCR, the TCRdb table keeps only in-frame clones and is missing some. V and J calls and clone size are given by that table; D and trimming were obtained from the DNA. This repertoire shows approximately 250,000 clones, approximately 86% found once; its top ten account for less than 15%. The data stem from a study of blood T cell repertoires in COVID-19. Whole-study context: The United States, Italy and Spain were the sources of the acute and convalescent COVID-19 samples.

This CDR3 is built from 17 residues. CDR1 is MGHDK, CDR2 SYGVNS, per germline. Trimming cost V 0 bases and J 0 bases, with 11 bases left between them. Patients from Seattle were sampled longitudinally, starting during active infection. The sequenced sample was peripheral blood. The chain carries TRBV25-1 and TRBJ2-2; D gene unclear. This receptor was identified in a woman in her sixties or seventies with COVID-19, enrolled during active disease. This CDR3 reads CASSEYQLLTNTGELFF. The CDR3 DNA reads as TGTGCCAGCAGTGAATATCAACTATTAACGAACACCGGGGAGCTGTTTTTT.